One sample yielded the 22 T cell receptor beta chains listed below, sequenced in a study of regulatory T cells in long-lasting Graves disease. This sample's time point: newly diagnosed GD, antithyroid drugs for less than 3 months. Scientists built the TCR library using RNA that was extracted from PBMCs. Building the TCR beta libraries relied on iRepertoire HTBI primers, and CDR3 regions underwent Arm-PCR. Using its own MiXCR run on the multiplex PCR reads, TCRdb lists one record per CDR3 protein. The repertoire holds over 400,000 distinct CDR3 sequences, with less than 15% as singletons. These same data were also listed under a study on T cells in Graves' hyperthyroidism and ophthalmopathy.

Sequenced here: peripheral blood mononuclear cells (PBMCs), sampled at new diagnosis, from a patient treated with antithyroid drugs. Source of these receptors: a woman between 50 and 59 years old with Graves disease.

This chain joins TRBV5-8 and TRBJ1-5; 8 bases align to TRBD1. Germline V gene sequence: CDR1 SGHTS, CDR2 YDEGEE. This CDR3 comprises 15 residues. V was clipped by 9 bases and J by 7 bases; unmatched bases: 15. The CDR3 DNA is TGTGCCACGCGTGAAAGCAGGGGGCGACGGCAGCCCCAGCATTTT. Its protein product is CATRESRGRRQPQHF.

This clonotype has a count of ten or more. For the CDR3, the DNA is TGTGCCAGCAGTTCCCTAGTGGGGGCCACTGAAGCTTTCTTT. As protein: CASSSLVGATEAFF. This sequence joins TRBV6-5 and TRBJ1-1; perhaps TRBD1 as D (6 bases). Germline values: CDR1 MNHEY, CDR2 SVGAGI. The CDR3 loop spans 14 amino acids. The ends were cut back, 4 bases at V and 4 bases at J, with 13 bases in the middle.

The chain combines TRBV3-1 with TRBJ2-5; 8 bases are shared with TRBD1. Germline V gives CDR1 LGHDT, CDR2 YNNKEL (reference sequence). CDR3 length: 15 residues. V gave up 5 bases and J gave up 2 bases; unmatched junction bases: 7. The CDR3 DNA follows: TGTGCCAGCAGCGAGGACAGGGCCTCACAAGAGACCCAGTACTTC. The encoded protein is CASSEDRASQETQYF.

This clonotype was detected a few times. V and J are TRBV7-2 and TRBJ1-1; D is ambiguous. This CDR3 is built from 15 residues. Germline V gene data show CDR1 as SGHTA and CDR2 as FQGNSA. V gave up 2 bases and J gave up 0 bases, with 10 bases separating them. CDR3 protein: CASSLYEGLNTEAFF. CDR3 sequence (DNA): TGTGCCAGCAGCTTATACGAAGGATTGAACACTGAAGCTTTCTTT.

As to this clonotype: This CDR3 fails to terminate in the conserved phenylalanine or tryptophan, so it likely reflects a read error. The V and J genes are TRBV6-1 and TRBJ1-1; D is possibly TRBD1 (6 bases). Germline values: CDR1 MNHNS, CDR2 SASEGT. CDR3 length equals 17 residues. Trimming left V 6 bases short and J 0 bases short, with 20 bases between. DNA of the CDR3: TGTGCCAGCAGGTCCACGGGGGGGGCCGGTATGAACACTGAAGCTTTCCTT. This gives the protein CASRSTGGAGMNTEAFL.

This clonotype has at least ten counts. The rearrangement links TRBV7-9 to TRBJ2-5; D remains unclear. V was shortened by 4 bases and J by 5 bases, with 14 bases between the two germline ends. Per germline, CDR1 SEHNR and CDR2 FQNEAQ (reference sequence). This CDR3 comprises 14 residues. This chain's CDR3 is CASSSPAGPETQYF. In nucleotides, the CDR3 is TGTGCCAGCAGCTCCCCGGCCGGCCCCGAGACCCAGTACTTC.

This clonotype has only a few counts. The V call is TRBV19, the J call TRBJ2-1; the match to TRBD2 covers 14 bases. Per the germline V gene, CDR1 is LNHDA and CDR2 is SQIVND (reference sequence). The CDR3 length is 18 residues. V lost 5 bases to trimming and J lost 8 bases; unmatched junction nucleotides: 14. CDR3 loop: CASSPDGTSGSSPYEQFF. The CDR3 bases are TGTGCCAGTAGTCCAGACGGGACTAGCGGGAGTAGTCCATATGAGCAGTTCTTC.

The sample holds one count of this clonotype. The chain couples TRBV29-1 to TRBJ2-7, with 8 bases matching TRBD1. Germline-derived CDR1 and CDR2 are SQVTM and ANQGSEA. V shed 6 bases, J shed 2 bases, and the junction held 9 bases outside the gene matches. The length of the CDR3 is 14 residues. CDR3 sequence (DNA): TGCAGCGTCCTCCGGGACAGGTTCCCCTACGAGCAGTACTTC. Translation gives CSVLRDRFPYEQYF.

This clonotype was counted at least ten times. The chain is built from TRBV28 and TRBJ1-5; TRBD1 matches at 9 bases. J lost 6 bases, V lost 6 bases, and 9 bases had no gene match. Germline CDR1 reads MDHEN; CDR2 reads SYDVKM. This CDR3 has 15 residues. The CDR3, as DNA: TGTGCCAGCAGCCCGGGGGACAGGGTGGGTCAGCCCCAGCATTTT. This translates into CASSPGDRVGQPQHF.

This clonotype was counted a few times. The chain carries TRBV19 and TRBJ2-2, with TRBD2 matching over 9 bases. The CDR3 runs 14 residues. The germline gives CDR1 LNHDA, CDR2 SQIVND (reference sequence). The ends lost 5 bases at V and 9 bases at J; junction bases unmatched: 7. DNA for the CDR3: TGTGCCAGTAGTTATAGCGGGAGCGGTCGGGAGCTGTTTTTT. Protein: CASSYSGSGRELFF.

This clonotype was detected ten times or more. The chain uses TRBV5-1 and TRBJ2-1; 11 bases map to TRBD2. Germline values: CDR1 SGHRS, CDR2 YFSETQ. V trimming: 4 bases; J trimming: 7 bases; junction bases outside the gene matches: 13. The CDR3 length is 17 residues. The CDR3: CASSATQLAGVVNEQFF. CDR3 coding DNA: TGCGCCAGCAGCGCAACCCAACTAGCGGGAGTTGTAAATGAGCAGTTCTTC.

In its sample, this clonotype was seen a few times. The rearrangement links TRBV27 to TRBJ2-4; 8 nucleotides match TRBD2. CDR3 length equals 14 residues. Germline V gives CDR1 MNHEY, CDR2 SMNVEV (reference sequence). The V segment lost 4 bases and the J segment 6 bases; nucleotides outside the gene matches: 5. The CDR3 coding sequence is TGTGCCAGCAGTTCGGGGGGGCGGAGAAACATTCAGTACTTC. Protein product: CASSSGGRRNIQYF.

This clonotype was counted ten times or more. Here the CDR3 DNA reads TGTGCCAGCAGTGAATCCAGGGATGGGACTGAAGCTTTCTTT. Translated, it gives CASSESRDGTEAFF. V usage is TRBV2 and J usage is TRBJ1-1; tentative D call: TRBD1 (5 bases). The V gene's germline CDR1 is SNHLY and CDR2 FYNNEI. V lost 2 bases and J lost 5, with 12 bases in between. The CDR3 totals 14 residues.

DNA for the CDR3: TGTGCCAGCAGCTTAGCTACCGGGACAGGGGGTTCTTTCTTT. The encoded protein is CASSLATGTGGSFF. The V and J genes are TRBV11-1 and TRBJ1-1; 11 nucleotides align to TRBD1. Germline CDR1 is SGHAT and CDR2 is FQDESV (reference sequence). Trimming removed 0 bases from V and 12 bases from J; junction bases left unmatched: 6. This CDR3 is 14 amino acids long.

This clonotype has only a few counts. V gene TRBV4-1 combines with J gene TRBJ2-7, with 14 bases that match TRBD2. CDR1 MGHRA and CDR2 YSYEKL come from the germline V gene. V shed 1 base, J shed 6 bases, and the junction held 2 bases outside the gene matches. The CDR3 has 15 residues. The CDR3 DNA reads TGCGCCAGCAGCCAAGGGGGACTAGCGGGAGTCGAGCAGTACTTC. Translated, it gives CASSQGGLAGVEQYF.

This clonotype was counted at least ten times. V gene TRBV28 combines with J gene TRBJ2-7, with TRBD2 matching over 11 bases. In germline, CDR1 is MDHEN, CDR2 SYDVKM. After removal of 5 bases from V and 3 bases from J, the junction contained 15 bases not matched to a gene. CDR3 length equals 18 residues. The CDR3 bases are TGTGCCAGCAGTGTTACTTTCGGGGGACTAGCGGCCTACTACGAGCAGTACTTC. Amino acid sequence: CASSVTFGGLAAYYEQYF.

This clonotype was observed a handful of times. This chain joins TRBV5-1 and TRBJ1-6; D is uncertain. Germline-derived CDR1 and CDR2 are SGHRS and YFSETQ. The CDR3 sequence is 16 residues long. V lost 5 bases, J lost 4 bases, and 16 bases lay in between. CDR3 sequence reads: CASSSTSGRYNSPLHF. The CDR3 DNA reads as TGCGCCAGCAGTTCAACCTCCGGACGGTATAATTCACCCCTCCACTTT.

This clonotype appeared many times. The gene calls are TRBV3-1 and TRBJ1-5; D remains ambiguous. This CDR3 has 13 amino acids. V shed 0 bases and J shed 6 bases, with 6 bases lying between them. The germline V gene has CDR1 LGHDT and CDR2 YNNKEL (reference sequence). The CDR3: CASSQDRGQPQHF. The CDR3 DNA reads as TGTGCCAGCAGCCAAGATCGGGGTCAGCCCCAGCATTTT.

This clonotype has ten or more counts. This chain links TRBV6-1 with TRBJ2-1; 10 bases match TRBD2. Germline CDR1 MNHNS, CDR2 SASEGT. This CDR3 is 17 amino acids long. Trimming took 3 bases from V and 8 from J; bases not matched to a gene: 13. CDR3 loop: CASSDGYGGLAFDEQFF. The DNA of the CDR3 is TGTGCCAGCAGTGACGGATATGGGGGACTAGCGTTTGATGAGCAGTTCTTC.

The chain links TRBV6-1 to TRBJ2-3, with D possibly TRBD1 on 5 matching bases. This CDR3 has 14 residues. Trimming removed 8 bases at V and 7 bases at J, with 19 bases between. Looked up from germline, CDR1 is MNHNS and CDR2 is SASEGT. The DNA for the CDR3 is TGTGCCAGCGGGGCCGGTGGCGACTCGAATACGCAGTATTTT. Translating gives CASGAGGDSNTQYF.

This clonotype came up many times. The rearrangement links TRBV15 to TRBJ2-1; no firm D call. CDR3 length equals 13 residues. V lost 0 bases, J lost 7 bases, and 7 bases lay in between. The germline CDR1 and CDR2 sequences are LNHNV and YYDKDF (reference sequence). The CDR3 is CATSRDRVNEQFF. The CDR3, as DNA: TGTGCCACCAGCAGAGATCGAGTGAATGAGCAGTTCTTC.

This clonotype was seen repeatedly, ten times or more. V usage is TRBV5-1 and J usage is TRBJ1-1, with 7 nucleotides matching TRBD1. V lost 4 bases, J lost 1 base, and 4 bases stayed unmatched. Per the germline V gene, CDR1 is SGHRS and CDR2 is YFSETQ. The CDR3 spans 14 residues. DNA for the CDR3: TGCGCCAGCAGCCCGGGACAGACGAACACTGAAGCTTTCTTT. It translates to CASSPGQTNTEAFF.